These T cell receptor beta chains were read from a single sample in a study of vaccination and CD4 T cells after COVID-19. These receptors' antigens are unknown. TCRdb recomputed calls from the PCR reads with MiXCR, one row per CDR3 protein. The sample includes roughly 11,000 distinct CDR3 sequences, about 44% seen only once; the top ten take approximately 35%. The sample comprised CD4+ T cells from blood, cultured in vitro. These receptors all stem from a human donor who had recovered from COVID-19. CDR3s include the opening cysteine and the closing phenylalanine or tryptophan. D genes are given only for firm matches. Clone size appears in some rows only: once, few, many, or a class for an expanded clone.

.	16	.	TRBV6-2/TRBV6-3	TRBJ2-7	TGTGCCAGCAGTTACTTCGGTCGGGGCCGCTCCTACGAGCAGTACTTC	CASSYFGRGRSYEQYF
.	14	.	TRBV2	TRBJ1-2	TGTGCCAGCAAGCCGCGCGCCAGCTCCTATGGCTACACCTTC	CASKPRASSYGYTF
once	16	.	TRBV12-3/TRBV12-4	TRBJ2-1	TGTGCCAGCAGCCCCCGAGGGAGGGGGGGCCGTAATGAGCAGTTCTTC	CASSPRGRGGRNEQFF
few	13	.	TRBV7-2	TRBJ2-3	TGTGCCAGCAGGTCTCGGGTCACAGATACGCAGTATTTT	CASRSRVTDTQYF
.	14	.	TRBV30	TRBJ2-7	TGTGCCTGCCGGGGAGCAGAACTATCCTACGAGCAGTACTTC	CACRGAELSYEQYF
few	17	.	TRBV9	TRBJ1-1	TGTGCCAGCAGCGTAGGGCGGTACAATGAAATGAACACTGAAGCTTTCTTT	CASSVGRYNEMNTEAFF
.	15	.	TRBV20-1	TRBJ1-6	TGCAGTGCTAGAGAGAGTGGGTCCTATAATTCACCCCTCCACTTT	CSARESGSYNSPLHF
.	17	TRBD2	TRBV20-1	TRBJ2-3	TGCAGTGCTAGAGATAGTCACCTAGCGGGTCGCATAGATACGCAGTATTTT	CSARDSHLAGRIDTQYF
few	11	.	TRBV10-2	TRBJ2-1	TGCGCCAGCCAGACAGGGAGGCGGCAGTTCTTC	CASQTGRRQFF
once	17	TRBD2	TRBV5-8	TRBJ2-3	TGTGCCAGCAGCACCGGGACTAGCGGGGGGGCTGCAGATACGCAGTATTTT	CASSTGTSGGAADTQYF
.	13	.	TRBV5-4	TRBJ2-7	TGTGCCAGCAGCTTGGCGGGTGTATACGAGCAGTACTTC	CASSLAGVYEQYF
.	15	.	TRBV6-1	TRBJ1-5	TGTGCCAGCAGGGTTACTCAGGGGAGCAATCAGCCCCAGCATTTT	CASRVTQGSNQPQHF
few	15	.	TRBV7-2	TRBJ1-5	TGTGCCAGCAGCTTAGATGGACAGTACAATCAGCCCCAGCATTTT	CASSLDGQYNQPQHF
.	14	TRBD1	TRBV6-1	TRBJ2-7	TGTGCCAGCAACCTAGGACAGGGCTTGCACGAGCAGTACTTC	CASNLGQGLHEQYF
few	18	TRBD2	TRBV7-2	TRBJ2-2	TGTGCCAGCAGCCGTAATATGCGACTAGCCCCGTGGTCCGGGGAGCTGTTTTTT	CASSRNMRLAPWSGELFF
.	13	.	TRBV6-5	TRBJ1-5	TGTGCCAGCAGTTGGGGGAGCAATCAGCCCCAGCATTTT	CASSWGSNQPQHF
.	16	TRBD2	TRBV10-3	TRBJ2-1	TGTGCCATCAGTGAGTCTAGAAGCGGGGGGGCTAAAGAGCAGTTCTTC	CAISESRSGGAKEQFF
few	13	TRBD1	TRBV2	TRBJ1-5	TGTGCCGGAAGGACAGGGTTGGGACAGCCCCAGCATTTT	CAGRTGLGQPQHF
few	17	TRBD1	TRBV19	TRBJ1-1	TGTGCCAGTATACCCAAGCAGGGGGCAATAGTGTACACTGAAGCTTTCTTT	CASIPKQGAIVYTEAFF
.	12	.	TRBV14	TRBJ1-4	TGTGCCAGCAGTTCCGAGAGGGAAAAACTGTTTTTT	CASSSEREKLFF
.	16	.	TRBV11-2	TRBJ2-5	TGTGCCAGCAGCCCACCGACAGCTTATTCGTTAGAGACCCAGTACTTC	CASSPPTAYSLETQYF
few	16	.	TRBV7-9	TRBJ1-1	TGTGCCAGCAGCCAAAACCCCCAGGGATCGAACACTGAAGCTTTCTTT	CASSQNPQGSNTEAFF
few	16	TRBD1	TRBV5-4	TRBJ1-1	TGTGCCAGCAGCCCCTGGACAGGGCGTGGGGGCACTGAAGCTTTCTTT	CASSPWTGRGGTEAFF
once	10	.	TRBV29-1	TRBJ1-1	TGCGCTGACAGGAACACTGAAGCTTTCTTT	CADRNTEAFF
.	16	.	TRBV7-7	TRBJ2-5	TGTGCCAGCAGCCAGGGGAGGATGGTGACCAAAGAGACCCAGTACTTC	CASSQGRMVTKETQYF
few	13	.	TRBV7-6	TRBJ2-7	TGTGCCAGCAGCCAGAGCGGCCCCTACGAGCAGTACTTC	CASSQSGPYEQYF
.	17	.	TRBV5-4	TRBJ2-1	TGTGCCAGCAGCCCCGGGGGAGGGGGGGCGGTCTACAATGAGCAGTTCTTC	CASSPGGGGAVYNEQFF
.	12	TRBD1	TRBV6-2/TRBV6-3	TRBJ2-7	TGTGCCAGCGGGGCAGGGGGCTACGAGCAGTACTTC	CASGAGGYEQYF
.	16	TRBD1	TRBV20-1	TRBJ2-3	TGCAGTGCTAGGAAGGGAGAGGACAGGGGGACAGATACGCAGTATTTT	CSARKGEDRGTDTQYF
few	15	.	TRBV6-1	TRBJ2-2	TGTGCCAGCAGTCGATTACAGGGGAACACCGGGGAGCTGTTTTTT	CASSRLQGNTGELFF
.	15	.	TRBV7-6	TRBJ1-2	TGTGCCAGCAGCGCCCAGATTCTAGGGGAGGCGGGCTACACCTTC	CASSAQILGEAGYTF
few	11	.	TRBV27	TRBJ1-5	TGTGCCAGCAGTTTCGCGCAGCCCCAGCATTTT	CASSFAQPQHF
.	12	.	TRBV7-2	TRBJ1-2	TGTGCCAGCAAACAAGTTGACTATGGCTACACCTTC	CASKQVDYGYTF
few	15	.	TRBV6-5	TRBJ2-3	TGTGCCAGCAGTTACTCGGGTCGTGGGTCGGATACGCAGTATTTT	CASSYSGRGSDTQYF
.	14	.	TRBV5-4	TRBJ1-3	TGTGCCAGCAGCAATCCTAGTGGGGGAAACACCATATATTTT	CASSNPSGGNTIYF
few	14	.	TRBV5-1	TRBJ1-1	TGCGCCAGCAGCTTGGTTCTCTTGAACACTGAAGCTTTCTTT	CASSLVLLNTEAFF
.	16	TRBD1	TRBV11-2	TRBJ2-7	TGTGCCAGCAGCTTAGGGGCAGGGGGTCTTTGGAACGAGCAGTACTTC	CASSLGAGGLWNEQYF
few	15	TRBD1	TRBV20-1	TRBJ1-6	TGCAGTGCTAGAGATTTCGGGACAGATAATTCACCCCTCCACTTT	CSARDFGTDNSPLHF
.	14	.	TRBV19	TRBJ1-4	TGTGCCAGACTCCGACAGACAACTAATGAAAAACTGTTTTTT	CARLRQTTNEKLFF
.	11	.	TRBV20-1	TRBJ1-1	TGCAGTGCTAGAACTGGCACTGAAGCTTTCTTT	CSARTGTEAFF
medium-sized	14	.	TRBV6-1	TRBJ1-2	TGTGCCAGCAGTGAAGCTCAGGGGCCCTATGGCTACACCTTC	CASSEAQGPYGYTF
.	15	TRBD2	TRBV11-3	TRBJ2-5	TGTGCCAGCAGCCCCCCTGGGGGGGTGCAAGAGACCCAGTACTTC	CASSPPGGVQETQYF
.	15	.	TRBV6-1	TRBJ2-3	TGTGCCAGCAAATTTAGGGGCAGGTCCACAGATACGCAGTATTTT	CASKFRGRSTDTQYF
medium-sized	15	.	TRBV6-5	TRBJ1-5	TGTGCCAGCAGTTACTCGGTGGACAACAATCAGCCCCAGCATTTT	CASSYSVDNNQPQHF
.	15	.	TRBV19	TRBJ1-5	TGTGCCAGTAGTATATTGGCAGCTTTCAATCAGCCCCAGCATTTT	CASSILAAFNQPQHF
few	14	.	TRBV12-3/TRBV12-4	TRBJ1-2	TGTGCCAGCAGTCTAAGACCTCCGCAGGATGGCTACACCTTC	CASSLRPPQDGYTF
.	14	TRBD2	TRBV10-3	TRBJ2-3	TGTGCCATCAGTGGGGGCCTAGCGGGAGATACGCAGTATTTT	CAISGGLAGDTQYF
.	15	.	TRBV7-2	TRBJ1-2	TGTGCCAGCAGCTTAGACAGTAATTCTAACTATGGCTACACCTTC	CASSLDSNSNYGYTF
.	14	TRBD1	TRBV7-8	TRBJ1-4	TGTGCCAGCAGCTTATCAGGGGGCCGTGAAAAACTGTTTTTT	CASSLSGGREKLFF
.	17	TRBD1	TRBV5-4	TRBJ1-6	TGTGCCAGCAGCCCGGGACAGGGGGCGTCTTTTAATTCACCCCTCCACTTT	CASSPGQGASFNSPLHF
once	14	TRBD2	TRBV20-1	TRBJ2-3	TGCAGTGCTCCGACTAGCGGGGGGACAGATACGCAGTATTTT	CSAPTSGGTDTQYF